This T cell receptor (beta chain) was retrieved from a study of T-cell reconstitution after alpha-beta-depleted transplantation in children. Study-wide results and caveats: As was reported, about two months after transplant, alpha-beta T cells came from several hundred expanded graft clones. The authors attributed T-cell counts and diversity one year after transplant mostly to newly produced T cells.

The sample holds a few counts of this clonotype. As yet, its antigen is unknown. The library targeted TCRbeta and was prepared with unique molecular identifiers. MiXCR, run by TCRdb on the PCR reads, gives a single entry per CDR3 protein. The table has approximately 350,000 distinct CDR3 sequences, under 20% seen once. V lost 1 base to trimming and J lost 4 bases; unmatched junction nucleotides: 4. The CDR3 length is 14 residues. CDR1 and CDR2 from the germline V gene are MNHNS and SASEGT. The rearrangement joins TRBV6-1 to TRBJ2-7; 7 bases fit TRBD2. The sample here was PBMCs, mostly from graft donor cells, taken 360 days after TCRalphabeta/CD19-depleted stem cell transplant. This TCR came from a male patient aged 2 to 10 who had a stem cell transplant for acute lymphoblastic leukemia, so the T cells may come from the graft donor. The CDR3, as DNA: TGTGCCAGCAGTGAAGTTGGCGGGAGATACGAGCAGTACTTC. This encodes CASSEVGGRYEQYF.